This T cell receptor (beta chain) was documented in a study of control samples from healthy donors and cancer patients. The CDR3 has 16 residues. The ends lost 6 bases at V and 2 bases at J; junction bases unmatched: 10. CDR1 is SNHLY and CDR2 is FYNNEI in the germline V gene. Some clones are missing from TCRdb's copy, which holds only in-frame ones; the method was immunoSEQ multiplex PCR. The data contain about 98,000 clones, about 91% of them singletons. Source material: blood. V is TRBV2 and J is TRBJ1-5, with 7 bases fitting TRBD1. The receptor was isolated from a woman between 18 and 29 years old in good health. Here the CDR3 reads CASSEPGGRGNQPQHF. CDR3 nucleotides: TGTGCCAGCAGCGAACCAGGGGGAAGGGGCAATCAGCCCCAGCATTTT. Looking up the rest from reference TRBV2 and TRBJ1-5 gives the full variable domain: EPEVTQTPSHQVTQMGQEVILRCVPISNHLYFYWYRQILGQKVEFLVSFYNNEISEKSEIFDDQFSVERPDGSNFTLKIRSTKLEDSAMYFCASSEPGGRGNQPQHFGDGTRLSIL.